This T cell receptor beta chain was documented in a study of shared clonotypes between healthy human individuals. Study information: Aged 18 to 49, the donors were a couple of women and a few men.

Splitting the CD4+ cells yielded a CD45RA+ naive subset and a CD45RA-negative memory subset. As to this clone: Its specificity is unknown.

Overall study results and limits: Generally, estimated richness proved larger in naive subsets than it did in memory subsets.

Libraries were prepared by immunoSEQ multiplex PCR; TCRdb keeps only in-frame clonotypes and omits some of them. The sample consists of over 850,000 clones, approximately 78% of them appearing once. The CDR3 totals 14 residues. Germline-derived CDR1 and CDR2 are SGHVS and FQNEAQ. Trimming took off 5 bases at V and 1 base at J, with 11 bases between the two ends. Sequenced material: memory CD4+ T cells from PBMCs. Subset noted: CD45RA-negative fraction. The receptor was isolated from a man between 18 and 35 years old in good health. Some clones in this sample may be carry-over from other donors' samples. The genes are TRBV7-8 and TRBJ2-5; possibly TRBD2 for D (6 bases). The CDR3 reads CASSGTGLQETQYF. The CDR3 region has the DNA TGTGCCAGCAGCGGAACGGGACTCCAAGAGACCCAGTACTTC.